The subject of this entry is one T cell receptor beta chain. Its target is unknown. The entry originates in a study of cytomegalovirus exposure and HLA in healthy donors. Study-level results: In vitro, a few CMV-associated chains proved specific for CMV antigens.

Germline V gene data show CDR1 as LNHNV and CDR2 as YYDKDF (reference sequence). After removal of 0 bases from V and 8 bases from J, the junction contained 9 bases not matched to a gene. This CDR3 is 15 amino acids long. The PCR had 60 Vbeta and 13 Jbeta primers. In the original analysis: Among the unique TCR beta chains that a later analysis counted, about 79 million in all, some 10 million were shared. TCRdb's table, derived via immunoSEQ multiplex PCR, lists solely in-frame clones and lacks some. The DNA was the basis for D and trimming; V, J and clone size are from that table. The sample lists approximately 72,000 clones; roughly 86% were seen once.

This TCR derives from a man aged 18 to 29 in good health and CMV-seronegative. The sequencing input was PBMCs. This chain uses TRBV15 with TRBJ1-1; 7 nucleotides line up with TRBD1. DNA of the CDR3: TGTGCCACCAGCAGAGATCTCACAGGGGCATTGGAAGCTTTCTTT. This encodes CATSRDLTGALEAFF.